A selection of T cell receptor beta chains follows, all from one sample in a study of human T cells and chemical hapten exposure. TCRdb fed the RACE reads into MiXCR, producing one record per CDR3 protein. The table lists about 160,000 distinct CDR3 sequences, around a quarter of them singletons. The material sequenced was whole blood, taken in connection with sensitization to the hapten diphenylcyclopropenone (DPC). Every receptor here comes from a woman under 30 with alopecia areata. Some clones in this sample may be carry-over from other donors' samples. CDR3s include the opening cysteine and the closing phenylalanine or tryptophan. The D gene is left open where the match is weak. Rows may omit the clone size; those that give it use once, few, many or a size class.

j_call | v_call | d_call | clone_size | cdr3_aa | cdr3_nt
TRBJ2-7 | TRBV10-3 | NA | NA | CAISRQVDEQYF | TGTGCCATCAGCCGACAGGTTGACGAGCAGTACTTC
TRBJ1-2 | TRBV29-1 | NA | NA | CSVELGILYGYTF | TGCAGCGTTGAACTCGGGATCCTCTATGGCTACACCTTC
TRBJ1-2 | TRBV2 | NA | NA | CASSPRSPGYYGYTF | TGTGCCAGCAGTCCCAGATCACCGGGCTACTATGGCTACACCTTC
TRBJ2-1 | TRBV20-1 | TRBD2 | NA | CSALAGGGLRSSYNEQFF | TGCAGTGCGTTAGCGGGGGGGGGACTCAGGAGCTCCTACAATGAGCAGTTCTTC
TRBJ1-1 | TRBV27 | NA | NA | CASSLLGREAFF | TGTGCCAGCAGTTTACTTGGGAGGGAAGCTTTCTTT
TRBJ1-5 | TRBV29-1 | NA | NA | CSVGDFWQPQHF | TGCAGCGTGGGTGACTTTTGGCAGCCCCAGCATTTT
TRBJ2-2 | TRBV5-6 | TRBD2 | once | CASRGTGRTNTGELFF | TGTGCCAGCAGAGGAACCGGGAGGACCAACACCGGGGAGCTGTTTTTT
TRBJ2-7 | TRBV7-9 | TRBD1 | NA | CASSAPETGMLGQYF | TGTGCCAGCAGCGCCCCGGAGACAGGGATGTTAGGGCAGTACTTC
TRBJ2-3 | TRBV29-1 | TRBD1 | NA | CSVPRTGLNTQYF | TGCAGCGTTCCCCGGACAGGGTTGAATACGCAGTATTTT
TRBJ1-2 | TRBV10-3 | NA | NA | CAISPSGAGGYTF | TGTGCCATCAGCCCCTCGGGGGCTGGGGGCTACACCTTC
TRBJ2-1 | TRBV3-1 | NA | few | CASYSMANSSVNEQFF | TGTGCCAGCTACTCCATGGCCAATAGCTCGGTCAATGAGCAGTTCTTC
TRBJ2-6 | TRBV18 | TRBD1 | many | CASSPRQGASGANVLTF | TGTGCCAGCTCACCCCGACAGGGGGCATCTGGGGCCAACGTCCTGACTTTC
TRBJ1-6 | TRBV20-1 | NA | few | CSARPGRINSPLHF | TGCAGTGCTAGGCCGGGACGGATTAATTCACCCCTCCACTTT
TRBJ2-7 | TRBV10-3 | TRBD2 | few | CAISPGTNYEQYF | TGTGCCATCAGCCCCGGGACTAACTACGAGCAGTACTTC
TRBJ2-1 | TRBV29-1 | TRBD1 | NA | CSGHRDSTYNEQFF | TGCAGCGGACACCGGGACAGCACCTACAATGAGCAGTTCTTC
TRBJ2-7 | TRBV15 | TRBD2 | few | CATSRELAGYEQYF | TGTGCCACCAGCAGAGAACTAGCGGGCTACGAGCAGTACTTC
TRBJ2-7 | TRBV4-3 | TRBD2 | NA | CASSQVGGLEESEQYF | TGCGCCAGCAGCCAAGTAGGCGGACTAGAGGAAAGCGAGCAGTACTTC
TRBJ2-5 | TRBV25-1 | TRBD1 | NA | CACTTGTGGETQYF | TGTGCCTGCACCACAGGGACAGGGGGAGAGACCCAGTACTTC
TRBJ2-1 | TRBV6-4 | NA | few | CASSPSDGSNEQFF | TGTGCCAGCAGTCCCTCTGACGGGAGCAATGAGCAGTTCTTC
TRBJ1-5 | TRBV4-1 | NA | NA | CASSRLINQPQHF | TGCGCCAGCAGCCGTTTAATCAATCAGCCCCAGCATTTT
TRBJ1-1 | TRBV4-3 | NA | few | CASSPQGRAEAFF | TGCGCCAGCAGCCCCCAAGGAAGAGCTGAAGCTTTCTTT
TRBJ1-1 | TRBV7-9 | NA | NA | CASSSLTVEAFF | TGTGCCAGCAGCTCCCTGACAGTTGAAGCTTTCTTT
TRBJ2-1 | TRBV6-2/TRBV6-3 | NA | few | CASSYSTQGHEQFF | TGTGCCAGCAGTTACTCGACTCAGGGTCATGAGCAGTTCTTC
TRBJ2-4 | TRBV4-1 | NA | NA | CASSQDAGPKNIQYF | TGCGCCAGCAGCCAAGACGCGGGACCCAAAAACATTCAGTACTTC
TRBJ2-1 | TRBV5-4 | NA | few | CASSLAGSKKYNEQFF | TGTGCCAGCAGCTTGGCCGGGAGCAAAAAGTACAATGAGCAGTTCTTC
TRBJ1-2 | TRBV11-2 | TRBD1 | NA | CASSRDSFNYGYTF | TGTGCCAGCAGCCGGGACAGTTTTAACTATGGCTACACCTTC
TRBJ2-1 | TRBV10-3 | TRBD2 | NA | CAISDAGGDMNNEQFF | TGTGCCATCAGTGACGCGGGAGGGGACATGAACAATGAGCAGTTCTTC
TRBJ2-6 | TRBV5-4 | NA | NA | CASSVPGPLSGANVLTF | TGTGCCAGCAGCGTTCCCGGGCCTCTATCTGGGGCCAACGTCCTGACTTTC
TRBJ1-6 | TRBV3-1 | NA | few | CASSQAGENSPLHF | TGTGCCAGCAGCCAAGCAGGGGAAAATTCACCCCTCCACTTT
TRBJ2-3 | TRBV27 | TRBD2 | few | CASRVGGTSGTDTQYF | TGTGCCAGCAGAGTTGGGGGGACTAGCGGCACAGATACGCAGTATTTT
TRBJ2-2 | TRBV12-5 | TRBD1 | once | CASGQGQGNTEELFF | TGTGCTAGTGGTCAGGGACAGGGGAACACCGAGGAGCTGTTTTTT
TRBJ1-3 | TRBV7-6 | TRBD1 | NA | CASSAGTGSGNTIYF | TGTGCCAGCAGCGCCGGGACAGGTTCTGGAAACACCATATATTTT
TRBJ1-6 | TRBV5-1 | NA | NA | CASSLAWPGDSPLHF | TGCGCCAGCAGCTTGGCCTGGCCTGGGGATTCACCCCTCCACTTT
TRBJ2-1 | TRBV7-3 | NA | NA | CASSLIPSSPARYNEQFF | TGTGCCAGCAGCTTAATTCCGAGTAGCCCAGCTAGGTACAATGAGCAGTTCTTC
TRBJ1-4 | TRBV12-3/TRBV12-4 | TRBD1 | NA | CASSLRETGEKLFF | TGTGCCAGCAGTTTAAGGGAGACAGGGGAAAAACTGTTTTTT
TRBJ1-1 | TRBV20-1 | NA | NA | CSAHFRRSPNEAFF | TGCAGTGCTCACTTCCGCAGGTCGCCCAATGAAGCTTTCTTT
TRBJ2-5 | TRBV9 | NA | few | CASSPQPREQETQYF | TGTGCCAGCAGCCCCCAACCTCGGGAACAAGAGACCCAGTACTTC
TRBJ2-5 | TRBV10-2 | NA | many | CASSGPQETQYF | TGCGCCAGCAGTGGGCCACAAGAGACCCAGTACTTC
TRBJ2-7 | TRBV7-6 | NA | few | CASSNPIRGGPRQYF | TGTGCCAGCAGTAACCCTATTCGAGGAGGACCCCGGCAGTACTTC
TRBJ2-1 | TRBV5-4 | NA | few | CASSARLLVSEQFF | TGTGCCAGCAGCGCCCGACTACTAGTTAGTGAGCAGTTCTTC
TRBJ2-1 | TRBV9 | TRBD1 | NA | CASSVDRVNEQFF | TGTGCCAGCAGCGTGGACAGGGTCAATGAGCAGTTCTTC
TRBJ2-3 | TRBV27 | TRBD1 | NA | CASSLPDRGYTQYF | TGTGCCAGCAGTTTACCGGACAGGGGATATACGCAGTATTTT
TRBJ2-7 | TRBV4-3 | TRBD2 | NA | CASSQATPGGPDEQYF | TGCGCCAGCAGCCAAGCTACCCCGGGGGGTCCAGACGAGCAGTACTTC
TRBJ2-7 | TRBV2 | NA | NA | CASSEGGYGNYEQYF | TGTGCCAGCAGTGAAGGGGGGTATGGAAACTACGAGCAGTACTTC
TRBJ2-7 | TRBV29-1 | NA | few | CSVARGGSGEQYF | TGCAGCGTTGCCAGGGGCGGATCGGGGGAGCAGTACTTC
TRBJ2-1 | TRBV4-3 | NA | NA | CASSQKNEQFF | TGCGCCAGCAGCCAGAAGAATGAGCAGTTCTTC
TRBJ2-3 | TRBV20-1 | NA | NA | CSARSRESADTQYF | TGCAGTGCTAGATCCAGGGAATCCGCAGATACGCAGTATTTT
TRBJ1-2 | TRBV6-5 | TRBD1 | few | CASSYSTGNGYTF | TGTGCCAGCAGTTACTCGACAGGGAATGGCTACACCTTC
TRBJ1-5 | TRBV7-2 | NA | NA | CASSPRMAGQPQHF | TGTGCCAGCAGCCCCCGTATGGCGGGTCAGCCCCAGCATTTT
TRBJ2-7 | TRBV12-3/TRBV12-4 | TRBD2 | few | CASSLAGASYEQYF | TGTGCCAGCAGCTTAGCGGGGGCCTCCTACGAGCAGTACTTC